A selection of T cell receptor beta chains follows, all from one sample in a study of blood T cell repertoires in COVID-19. Repertoires were generated with immunoSEQ multiplex PCR, while TCRdb's copy carries only in-frame clones and drops some. The sample carries around 260,000 clones, 83% recorded once. Sequenced material: peripheral blood. All receptors derive from a woman aged 45 to 65 who had recovered from COVID-19. Each CDR3 is given with its conserved first and last residue. D genes are given only for firm matches. Some rows mark clone size as missing; the rest say once, few, many or name a class of expanded clone.

D,J,size,V,CDR3,DNA
TRBD2,TRBJ2-7,many,TRBV28,CASSPPPGLAKYEQYF,TGTGCCAGCAGTCCTCCGCCGGGACTAGCGAAATACGAGCAGTACTTC
TRBD2,TRBJ2-7,few,TRBV27,CASKLAGEQYF,TGTGCCAGCAAGCTAGCGGGAGAGCAGTACTTC
.,TRBJ2-7,.,TRBV4-2,CASSQGLNSEYYEQYF,TGTGCCAGCAGCCAAGGATTGAATAGCGAGTACTACGAGCAGTACTTC
TRBD1,TRBJ2-1,.,TRBV7-2,CASSLMRGQGNEQFF,TGTGCCAGCAGCTTAATGAGGGGGCAGGGGAATGAGCAGTTCTTC
.,TRBJ1-3,.,TRBV28,CASSLGGAHGNTIYF,TGTGCCAGCAGTTTGGGGGGGGCGCACGGAAACACCATATATTTT
.,TRBJ1-1,.,TRBV11-1,CASSLVLPESPEAFF,TGTGCCAGCAGCTTAGTCCTCCCCGAGTCCCCTGAAGCTTTCTTT
TRBD1,TRBJ1-2,.,TRBV28,CASSPAGTVIHGYTF,TGTGCCAGCAGTCCTGCCGGGACAGTCATCCATGGCTACACCTTC
.,TRBJ1-6,.,TRBV28,CASSSTGWDSPLHF,TGTGCCAGCAGTTCCACAGGGTGGGATTCACCCCTCCACTTT
.,TRBJ1-1,.,TRBV5-4,CASREVGGTEAFF,TGTGCCAGCCGCGAGGTGGGAGGGACTGAAGCTTTCTTT
TRBD2,TRBJ2-3,.,TRBV7-2,CASSNGLAGGGPDTQYF,TGTGCCAGCAGCAACGGACTAGCGGGAGGGGGGCCAGATACGCAGTATTTT
.,TRBJ2-1,.,TRBV18,CASSSNSGYNEQFF,TGTGCCAGCTCATCCAATTCGGGGTACAATGAGCAGTTCTTC
.,TRBJ2-7,.,TRBV27,CASSLRGGYEQYF,TGTGCCAGCAGTTTGAGGGGGGGCTACGAGCAGTACTTC
TRBD1,TRBJ1-2,.,TRBV28,CASSLQGAFGYTF,TGTGCCAGCAGCTTACAGGGGGCGTTTGGCTACACCTTC
.,TRBJ2-3,few,TRBV15,CATSRDGGGPDTQYF,TGTGCCACCAGCAGAGATGGGGGGGGCCCAGATACGCAGTATTTT
TRBD2,TRBJ2-1,.,TRBV5-4,CASSFPLAGGNEQFF,TGTGCCAGCAGCTTCCCCCTAGCGGGAGGTAATGAGCAGTTCTTC
.,TRBJ2-6,.,TRBV4-2,CASSQADSWANVLTF,TGTGCCAGCAGCCAAGCTGACAGTTGGGCCAACGTCCTGACTTTC
TRBD2,TRBJ2-3,.,TRBV7-3,CASSLSLAGGDTQYF,TGTGCCAGCAGCTTAAGCCTAGCGGGGGGAGATACGCAGTATTTT
TRBD2,TRBJ2-7,once,TRBV4-2,CASSHAGTSGYYEQYF,TGTGCCAGCAGCCATGCCGGGACTAGCGGCTACTACGAGCAGTACTTC
.,TRBJ1-1,.,TRBV2,CASTVSMNTEAFF,TGTGCCAGCACAGTTTCCATGAACACTGAAGCTTTCTTT
.,TRBJ1-6,.,TRBV7-2,CASGEAGLASPLHF,TGTGCCAGCGGAGAGGCAGGGTTGGCATCACCCCTCCACTTT
.,TRBJ2-7,.,TRBV30,CAWSVPGGRKYF,TGTGCCTGGAGTGTACCTGGCGGGCGGAAGTACTTC
TRBD2,TRBJ2-1,.,TRBV7-2,CASSLEAGGANEQFF,TGTGCCAGCAGCTTAGAAGCGGGAGGGGCAAATGAGCAGTTCTTC
TRBD2,TRBJ2-3,.,TRBV5-4,CASSLASRTRITDTQYF,TGTGCCAGCAGCTTGGCCTCCAGGACTAGAATCACAGATACGCAGTATTTT
.,TRBJ2-3,.,TRBV5-1,CASSPGDSRADTQYF,TGCGCCAGCAGCCCGGGGGACTCGCGGGCAGATACGCAGTATTTT
.,TRBJ1-3,few,TRBV7-2,CASSPWAGAIYF,TGTGCCAGCAGCCCTTGGGCGGGAGCCATATATTTT
TRBD1,TRBJ1-2,few,TRBV7-2,CASSSDGTGGIYGYTF,TGTGCCAGCAGCTCCGACGGGACAGGGGGCATCTATGGCTACACCTTC
TRBD1,TRBJ1-2,many,TRBV7-3,CASSLQGAQVGYTF,TGTGCCAGCAGCTTACAGGGGGCGCAGGTTGGCTACACCTTC
TRBD1,TRBJ1-2,few,TRBV7-9,CASSSLQGHNYGYTF,TGTGCCAGCAGCAGTTTACAGGGGCATAACTATGGCTACACCTTC
.,TRBJ2-2,.,TRBV28,CASSSSGNTGELFF,TGTGCCAGCAGTTCAAGCGGGAACACCGGGGAGCTGTTTTTT
TRBD1,TRBJ1-2,many,TRBV3-1/TRBV3-2,CASSRGDSGYTF,TGTGCCAGCAGCCGAGGGGACAGTGGCTACACCTTC
TRBD2,TRBJ2-1,.,TRBV4-1,CASSLSTTSGKTYNEQFF,TGCGCCAGCAGCCTTTCGACGACTAGCGGGAAGACCTACAATGAGCAGTTCTTC
TRBD1,TRBJ2-1,.,TRBV7-9,CASTPSEGTGDNEQFF,TGTGCCAGCACGCCGAGTGAGGGGACAGGGGACAATGAGCAGTTCTTC
.,TRBJ1-5,.,TRBV6-6,CASNQGPSNQPQHF,TGTGCCAGCAATCAGGGCCCTAGCAATCAGCCCCAGCATTTT
TRBD1,TRBJ2-1,.,TRBV2,CAAGTETNNEQFF,TGTGCCGCCGGGACAGAGACCAACAATGAGCAGTTCTTC
TRBD2,TRBJ2-1,.,TRBV24-1,CATSDISGGVAHNEQFF,TGTGCCACCAGTGATATCAGCGGGGGGGTTGCGCACAATGAGCAGTTCTTC
TRBD2,TRBJ2-1,.,TRBV4-3,CASSQEPSGGYNEQFF,TGCGCCAGCAGCCAAGAGCCCAGCGGGGGGTACAATGAGCAGTTCTTC
TRBD1,TRBJ1-1,.,TRBV6-2/TRBV6-3,CASSDRVRNTEAFF,TGTGCCAGCAGTGACAGGGTCAGGAACACTGAAGCTTTCTTT
.,TRBJ1-4,.,TRBV7-9,CASSLTRRNEKLFF,TGTGCCAGCAGCTTAACCAGGCGTAATGAAAAACTGTTTTTT
TRBD2,TRBJ2-1,.,TRBV2,CASSERASGGHEQFF,TGTGCCAGCAGTGAAAGGGCTAGCGGAGGGCATGAGCAGTTCTTC
.,TRBJ2-3,.,TRBV4-1,CASSHSLDLTDTQYF,TGCGCCAGCAGCCACAGCCTAGACCTCACAGATACGCAGTATTTT
.,TRBJ1-6,.,TRBV28,CASSPPGGHNSPLHF,TGTGCCAGCAGTCCCCCGGGGGGGCATAATTCACCCCTCCACTTT
TRBD1,TRBJ2-7,few,TRBV27,CASSLGQGELDEQYF,TGTGCCAGCAGTTTAGGGCAGGGGGAGTTGGACGAGCAGTACTTC
TRBD1,TRBJ1-2,.,TRBV10-2,CASSDFWTGSGGGYTF,TGCGCCAGCAGTGATTTCTGGACAGGCTCTGGCGGTGGCTACACCTTC
.,TRBJ1-3,.,TRBV19,CASSQWGMDSRSGNTIYF,TGTGCCAGTAGCCAATGGGGGATGGACAGCCGCTCTGGAAACACCATATATTTT
TRBD1,TRBJ1-1,.,TRBV18,CASSPQGTGNTEAFF,TGTGCCAGCTCACCTCAGGGGACAGGGAACACTGAAGCTTTCTTT
TRBD1,TRBJ2-7,few,TRBV27,CASSLRSPTGGYEQYF,TGTGCCAGCAGTTTAAGGTCCCCGACAGGGGGCTACGAGCAGTACTTC
.,TRBJ2-2,once,TRBV2,CASSEVASSNTGELFF,TGTGCCAGCAGTGAGGTGGCTAGCTCCAACACCGGGGAGCTGTTTTTT
.,TRBJ2-1,.,TRBV7-2,CASSLEGKRFF,TGTGCCAGCAGCTTAGAAGGAAAGCGGTTCTTC
TRBD1,TRBJ2-7,.,TRBV28,CASQLSRDRKIYEQYF,TGTGCCAGCCAACTCTCTCGGGACAGAAAAATCTACGAGCAGTACTTC
.,TRBJ2-7,.,TRBV5-1,CASSLVLFSSEQYF,TGCGCCAGCAGCTTGGTGCTATTTTCGAGCGAGCAGTACTTC
TRBD2,TRBJ2-7,.,TRBV7-2,CASGGLDLYEQYF,TGTGCCAGCGGAGGACTAGATCTCTACGAGCAGTACTTC